This is a list of T cell receptor beta chains from one sample in a study of blood T cell repertoires in COVID-19. Only in-frame clones appear in the TCRdb table, and some are missing; sequencing was by immunoSEQ multiplex PCR. Altogether some 110,000 clones are present, under 90% being singletons, with the ten largest covering 11% to 15%. Sequenced material: peripheral blood. The receptors were gathered from a woman aged 55 to 70 with acute or convalescent COVID-19. The CDR3 runs from the conserved cysteine through the conserved F or W. The D gene is left open where the match is weak. Clone size is stated in some rows and not others, as once, few, many or a class when expanded.

j_call clone_size v_call d_call cdr3_nt cdr3_aa
TRBJ1-1 NA TRBV13 NA TGTGCCAGCAGACCAGGACAGTCGAACACTGAAGCTTTCTTT CASRPGQSNTEAFF
TRBJ2-5 NA TRBV5-1 TRBD2 TGCGCCAGCAGCTTGGATCGGACTAGTTGGGTCGGGACCCAGTACTTC CASSLDRTSWVGTQYF
TRBJ2-3 NA TRBV11-3 TRBD2 TGTGCCAGCAGCCAGCGACTAGCGGGGGCAGATACGCAGTATTTT CASSQRLAGADTQYF
TRBJ1-1 NA TRBV10-3 TRBD1 TGTGCCATCAGTGAGTCGACAGGGGAGACCACTGAAGCTTTCTTT CAISESTGETTEAFF
TRBJ1-5 NA TRBV10-3 NA TGTGCCATCAGTGGACAGAAGGGGGAACCCCAGCATTTT CAISGQKGEPQHF
TRBJ2-1 NA TRBV7-2 NA TGTGCCAGCAGCTGGTTAGGAGATATGAATGAGCAGTTCTTC CASSWLGDMNEQFF
TRBJ2-7 NA TRBV5-1 TRBD1 TGCGCCAGCAGCCCGGCCGGGACAGCGTTCAACGAGCAGTACTTC CASSPAGTAFNEQYF
TRBJ2-5 few TRBV30 TRBD2 TGTGCCTGGAGTGTATATAGCGGGAGACAAGAGACCCAGTACTTC CAWSVYSGRQETQYF
TRBJ2-2 once TRBV30 TRBD2 TGTGCCTGGAGTGCGGGACTAGCGGTTAACACCGGGGAGCTGTTTTTT CAWSAGLAVNTGELFF
TRBJ2-7 NA TRBV3-1/TRBV3-2 TRBD1 TGTGCCAGCAGCCAAGCCCGGGACAGCTCCTACGAGCAGTACTTC CASSQARDSSYEQYF
TRBJ1-4 NA TRBV11-2 TRBD1 TGTGCCAGCAGCTTAGCCGACAGGGGAGGCGTCGCTAATGAAAAACTGTTTTTT CASSLADRGGVANEKLFF
TRBJ1-2 NA TRBV10-3 NA TGTGCCATCAGTGAGTCCCTCGGGAGGGATCGTGGCTACACCTTC CAISESLGRDRGYTF
TRBJ1-2 NA TRBV5-1 TRBD1 TGCGCCAGCAGCTTGACAGGGGATAACTATGGCTACACCTTC CASSLTGDNYGYTF
TRBJ2-7 NA TRBV21-1 NA TGTGCCAGCAGCAAAGTCCGTCTCATGTACAGGGAGCACGAGCAGTACTTC CASSKVRLMYREHEQYF
TRBJ1-5 NA TRBV4-1 TRBD1 TGCGCCAGCAGCCAAGTACTCATAGGGACAGTAGATCAGCCCCAGCATTTT CASSQVLIGTVDQPQHF
TRBJ1-1 once TRBV3-1/TRBV3-2 TRBD1 TGTGCCAGCAGCCACAGAGGACAGGGAGGCACTGAAGCTTTCTTT CASSHRGQGGTEAFF
TRBJ2-2 NA TRBV7-6 TRBD1 TGTGCCAGCAGCCTAACGCAGCGACAGGGGTCCGGGGAGCTGTTTTTT CASSLTQRQGSGELFF
TRBJ1-6 NA TRBV19 NA TGTGCCAGTACCCCCAGGGGTGGAGCTTCACCCCTCCACTTT CASTPRGGASPLHF
TRBJ2-1 NA TRBV6-6 TRBD2 TGTGCCAGCAGTTCCCGGGACTACGAGTTCTTC CASSSRDYEFF
TRBJ1-1 once TRBV5-1 TRBD1 TGCGCCAGCAGCCCCTCGCCCCCGGGACAGGGCTTATGGACTGAAGCTTTCTTT CASSPSPPGQGLWTEAFF
TRBJ2-3 NA TRBV19 TRBD1 TGTGCCAGTAGTATAATGACAGGGGGCGGCGGAGATACGCAGTATTTT CASSIMTGGGGDTQYF
TRBJ2-5 NA TRBV6-5 TRBD1 TGTGCCAGCAGTTACTTGACAGGGAAAGAGACCCAGTACTTC CASSYLTGKETQYF
TRBJ2-1 NA TRBV5-8 TRBD2 TGTGCCAGCAGCCGTTTTCTAGCGGGGGGGCAGCTATATGAGCAGTTCTTC CASSRFLAGGQLYEQFF
TRBJ1-5 NA TRBV3-1/TRBV3-2 NA TGTGCCAGCAGCCCAGACAGATATCAGCCCCAGCATTTT CASSPDRYQPQHF
TRBJ1-3 NA TRBV3-1/TRBV3-2 NA TGTGCCAGCAGACAGGGTAGCTCTGGAAACACCATATATTTT CASRQGSSGNTIYF
TRBJ1-3 NA TRBV15 NA TGTGCCACCAGCAGAGACCCAGGGGCAGGAAACACCATATATTTT CATSRDPGAGNTIYF
TRBJ2-7 NA TRBV2 TRBD2 TGTGCCAGCAGCGTATTTAGCGGGAGGGCCGGGGGGGCCTACGAGCAGTACTTC CASSVFSGRAGGAYEQYF
TRBJ1-5 few TRBV28 TRBD1 TGTGCCAGCAGTCTACGCTCGGGACAGGGGGCGTTTCAGCCCCAGCATTTT CASSLRSGQGAFQPQHF
TRBJ2-7 once TRBV7-6 TRBD2 TGTGCCAGCAGCGCTGGGACTAGCGGGAGCATGGGAGAGCAGTACTTC CASSAGTSGSMGEQYF
TRBJ2-7 NA TRBV9 NA TGTGCCAGCAGCGTAGGTCAGGGAAACGAGCAGTACTTC CASSVGQGNEQYF
TRBJ2-2 NA TRBV7-2 NA TGTGCCAGCAGCTTAGGACCCAGCGGGTCCAATTTTAGGGAGCTGTTTTTT CASSLGPSGSNFRELFF
TRBJ1-5 NA TRBV6-5 TRBD1 TGTGCCAGCAGTTACTCCGGGACAGGCTCTTCGGGGCCCCAGCATTTT CASSYSGTGSSGPQHF
TRBJ2-1 NA TRBV6-5 TRBD1 TGTGCCAGCAGGAGACAGGGGCTTACCTACAATGAGCAGTTCTTC CASRRQGLTYNEQFF
TRBJ2-3 once TRBV11-2 TRBD1 TGTGCCAGCAGCTTAGACCCGGGACAGAACACAGATACGCAGTATTTT CASSLDPGQNTDTQYF
TRBJ1-1 many TRBV6-5 NA TGTGCCAGCAGACGTGGGGACAACCTTCACCAAGCTTTCTTT CASRRGDNLHQAFF
TRBJ1-1 NA TRBV19 TRBD1 TGTGCCAGTAGTCCCGGGACAGGGCCGGCGGTTGGGACTGAAGCTTTCTTT CASSPGTGPAVGTEAFF
TRBJ2-1 NA TRBV5-5 NA TGTGCCAGCAGTTTAACCACTTCCACCTCCTACAATGAGCAGTTCTTC CASSLTTSTSYNEQFF
TRBJ1-1 NA TRBV5-1 NA TGCGCCAGCAGCTTGGATGGCAGAGGTACTGAAGCTTTCTTT CASSLDGRGTEAFF
TRBJ2-3 NA TRBV6-6 NA TGTGCCAGTTCTGACGCGGGGACCCCCGTGGATACGCAGTATTTT CASSDAGTPVDTQYF
TRBJ2-4 NA TRBV5-1 TRBD1 TGCGCCAGCAGCTTCTTCCCGACAGGGTCGAGCAAAAACATTCAGTACTTC CASSFFPTGSSKNIQYF
TRBJ1-1 NA TRBV19 NA TGTGCCAGTAGTATTTTTGGGGCTGGGAACACTGAAGCTTTCTTT CASSIFGAGNTEAFF
TRBJ1-2 NA TRBV18 NA TGTGCCAGCTCACGCGGGCAGACGGATGGCTACACCTTC CASSRGQTDGYTF
TRBJ2-7 NA TRBV7-2 NA TGTGCCAGCAGCTTCAGTAGTTCGGGCTACGAGCAGTACTTC CASSFSSSGYEQYF
TRBJ1-1 NA TRBV7-6 NA TGTGCCAGCAGCTCCGGTACGGTGGGGGGGACGGTTAGGAACACTGAAGCTTTCTTT CASSSGTVGGTVRNTEAFF
TRBJ1-6 NA TRBV28 NA TGTGCCAGCAGTTTTAGGAGTCTTTCGGCTAATTCACCCCTCCACTTT CASSFRSLSANSPLHF
TRBJ2-1 NA TRBV10-3 TRBD1 TGTGCCATCAGTGAGTCCGGGACAGGGCGGTTCTTC CAISESGTGRFF
TRBJ2-1 NA TRBV28 NA TGTGCCAGCAGTAACTCCCTCGGACTAGGGGGTGAGCAGTTCTTC CASSNSLGLGGEQFF